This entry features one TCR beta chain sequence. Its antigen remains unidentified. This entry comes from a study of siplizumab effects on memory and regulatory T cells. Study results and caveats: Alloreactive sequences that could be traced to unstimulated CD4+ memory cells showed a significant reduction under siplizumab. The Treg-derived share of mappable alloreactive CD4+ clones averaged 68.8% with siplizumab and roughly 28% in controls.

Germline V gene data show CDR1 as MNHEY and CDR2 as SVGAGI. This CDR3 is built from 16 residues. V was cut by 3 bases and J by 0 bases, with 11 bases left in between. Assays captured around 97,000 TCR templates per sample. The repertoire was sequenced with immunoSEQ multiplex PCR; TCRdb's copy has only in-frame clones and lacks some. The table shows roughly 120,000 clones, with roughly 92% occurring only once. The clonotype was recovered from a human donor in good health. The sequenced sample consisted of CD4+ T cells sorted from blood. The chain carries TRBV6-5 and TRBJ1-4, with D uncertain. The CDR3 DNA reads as TGTGCCAGCAGTTATACCTGGGATGCAACTAATGAAAAACTGTTTTTT. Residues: CASSYTWDATNEKLFF.